This TCR beta chain originates from a study of cytomegalovirus exposure and HLA in healthy donors. The study's findings and limits: Clonal expansion, a later analysis showed, was greater in HLA-associated TCR beta chains than in equally common others. Despite most TCR sequences being rare, some public TCRs occurred in many donors.

To note about this clone: Its matching antigen is unknown.

CDR3 length equals 14 residues. V dropped 5 bases and J dropped 0 bases, with 12 bases sitting between them. Germline CDR1 is GTSNPN and CDR2 is SVGIG (reference sequence). 60 Vbeta and 13 Jbeta primers were used in PCR. Here immunoSEQ multiplex PCR was the method, and the copy in TCRdb shows in-frame clones only, minus some. The repertoire consists of tens of thousands of clones, with approximately 68% occurring once and the leading ten covering 20% to 25%. Sequencing input: PBMCs. The chain links TRBV30 to TRBJ2-3; a possible D gene is TRBD1 (6 bases). The origin of this receptor is a woman between 50 and 59 years old in good health and CMV-seropositive. CDR3 residues: CAWGIGGSTDTQYF. DNA of the CDR3: TGTGCCTGGGGGATAGGGGGAAGCACAGATACGCAGTATTTT.